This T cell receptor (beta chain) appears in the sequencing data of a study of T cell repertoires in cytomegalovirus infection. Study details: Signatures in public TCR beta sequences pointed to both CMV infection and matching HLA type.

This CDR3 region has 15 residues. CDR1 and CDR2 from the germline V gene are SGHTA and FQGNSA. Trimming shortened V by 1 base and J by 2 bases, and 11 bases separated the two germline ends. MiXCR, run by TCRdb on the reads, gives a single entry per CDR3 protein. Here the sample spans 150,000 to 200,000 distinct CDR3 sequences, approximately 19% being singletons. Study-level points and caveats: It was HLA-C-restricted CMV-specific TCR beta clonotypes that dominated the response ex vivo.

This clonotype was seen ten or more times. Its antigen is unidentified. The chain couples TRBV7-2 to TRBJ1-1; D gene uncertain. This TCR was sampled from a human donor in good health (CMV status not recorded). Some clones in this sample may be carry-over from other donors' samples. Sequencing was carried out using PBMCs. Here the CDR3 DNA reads TGTGCCAGCAGCTTAGACCTGGGGTCCAACACTGAAGCTTTCTTT. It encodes CASSLDLGSNTEAFF.